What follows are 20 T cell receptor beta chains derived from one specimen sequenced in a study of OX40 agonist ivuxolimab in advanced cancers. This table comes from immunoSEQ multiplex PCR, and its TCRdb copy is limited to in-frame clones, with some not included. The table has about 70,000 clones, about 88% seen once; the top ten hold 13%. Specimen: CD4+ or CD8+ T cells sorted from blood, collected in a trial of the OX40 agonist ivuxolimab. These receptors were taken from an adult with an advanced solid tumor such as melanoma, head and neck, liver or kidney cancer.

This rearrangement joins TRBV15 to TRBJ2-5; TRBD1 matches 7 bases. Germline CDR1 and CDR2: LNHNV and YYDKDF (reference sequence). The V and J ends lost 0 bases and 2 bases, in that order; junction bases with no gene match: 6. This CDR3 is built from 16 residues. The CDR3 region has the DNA TGTGCCACCAGCAGAGATTATGAGGGGGCGCAAGAGACCCAGTACTTC. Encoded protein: CATSRDYEGAQETQYF.

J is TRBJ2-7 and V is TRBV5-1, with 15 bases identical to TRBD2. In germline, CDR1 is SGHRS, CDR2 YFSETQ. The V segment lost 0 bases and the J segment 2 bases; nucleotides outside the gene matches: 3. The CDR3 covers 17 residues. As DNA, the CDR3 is TGCGCCAGCAGCTTGGGGACTAGCGGGAGGGACCCCTACGAGCAGTACTTC. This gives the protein CASSLGTSGRDPYEQYF.

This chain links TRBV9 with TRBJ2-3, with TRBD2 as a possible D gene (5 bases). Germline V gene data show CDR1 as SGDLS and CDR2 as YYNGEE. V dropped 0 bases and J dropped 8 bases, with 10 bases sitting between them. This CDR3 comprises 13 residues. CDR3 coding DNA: TGTGCCAGCAGCGTAGGGACCGAGGGTACGCAGTATTTT. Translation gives CASSVGTEGTQYF.

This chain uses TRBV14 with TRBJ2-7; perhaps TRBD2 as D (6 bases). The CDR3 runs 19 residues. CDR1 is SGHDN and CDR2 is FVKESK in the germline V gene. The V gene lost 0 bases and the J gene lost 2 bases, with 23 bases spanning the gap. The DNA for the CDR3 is TGTGCCAGCAGCCAAGATCGGCGGAGGGACCGCACCGCGGCCTACGAGCAGTACTTC. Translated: CASSQDRRRDRTAAYEQYF. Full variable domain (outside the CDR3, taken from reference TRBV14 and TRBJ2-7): EAGVTQFPSHSVIEKGQTVTLRCDPISGHDNLYWYRRVMGKEIKFLLHFVKESKQDESGMPNNRFLAERTGGTYSTLKVQPAELEDSGVYFCASSQDRRRDRTAAYEQYFGPGTRLTVT.

The CDR3 sequence: CASSPVAGRQEYEQYF. The CDR3 DNA reads as TGCGCCAGCAGCCCGGTTGCAGGTAGACAGGAGTACGAGCAGTACTTC. The gene calls are TRBV4-1 and TRBJ2-7; possible D gene TRBD1, 6 bases. V gave up 4 bases and J gave up 4 bases, with 20 bases separating them. The germline V gene has CDR1 MGHRA and CDR2 YSYEKL. CDR3 size: 16 residues.

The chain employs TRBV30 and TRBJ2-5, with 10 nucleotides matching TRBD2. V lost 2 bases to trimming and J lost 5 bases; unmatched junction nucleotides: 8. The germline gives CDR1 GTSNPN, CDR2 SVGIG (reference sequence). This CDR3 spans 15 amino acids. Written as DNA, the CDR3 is TGTGCCTGGAGTAACGGAGCGGGAGGGCCGGAGACCCAGTACTTC. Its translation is CAWSNGAGGPETQYF.

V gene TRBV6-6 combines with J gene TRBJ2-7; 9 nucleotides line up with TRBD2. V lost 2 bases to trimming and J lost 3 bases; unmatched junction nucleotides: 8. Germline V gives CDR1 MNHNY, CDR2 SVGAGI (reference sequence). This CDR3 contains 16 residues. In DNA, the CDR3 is TGTGCCAGCAGTTACCTAGCGGGACGGGACTTCTACGAGCAGTACTTC. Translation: CASSYLAGRDFYEQYF.

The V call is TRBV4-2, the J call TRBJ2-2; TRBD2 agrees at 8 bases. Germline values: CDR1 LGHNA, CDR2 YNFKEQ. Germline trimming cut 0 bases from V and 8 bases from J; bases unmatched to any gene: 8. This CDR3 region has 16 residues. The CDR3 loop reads CASSQEPAGEGGELFF. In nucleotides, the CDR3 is TGTGCCAGCAGCCAAGAACCAGCGGGAGAAGGGGGGGAGCTGTTTTTT.

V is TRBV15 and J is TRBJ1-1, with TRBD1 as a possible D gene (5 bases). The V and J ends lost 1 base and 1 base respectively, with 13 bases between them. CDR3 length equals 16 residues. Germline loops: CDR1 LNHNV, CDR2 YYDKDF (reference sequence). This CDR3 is CATSRGIWGANTEAFF. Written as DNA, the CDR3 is TGTGCCACCAGCAGAGGAATATGGGGCGCGAACACTGAAGCTTTCTTT. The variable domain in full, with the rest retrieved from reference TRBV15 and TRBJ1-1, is DAMVIQNPRYQVTQFGKPVTLSCSQTLNHNVMYWYQQKSSQAPKLLFHYYDKDFNNEADTPDNFQSRRPNTSFCFLDIRSPGLGDTAMYLCATSRGIWGANTEAFFGQGTRLTVV.

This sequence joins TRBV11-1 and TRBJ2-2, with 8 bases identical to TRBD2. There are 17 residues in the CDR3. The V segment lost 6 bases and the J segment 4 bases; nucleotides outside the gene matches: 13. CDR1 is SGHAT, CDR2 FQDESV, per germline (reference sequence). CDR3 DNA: TGTGCCAGCAGATCCATAGCGGGACGGCTCGGCACCGGGGAGCTGTTTTTT. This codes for CASRSIAGRLGTGELFF. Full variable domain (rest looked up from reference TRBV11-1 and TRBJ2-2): EAEVAQSPRYKITEKSQAVAFWCDPISGHATLYWYRQILGQGPELLVQFQDESVVDDSQLPKDRFSAERLKGVDSTLKIQPAELGDSAMYLCASRSIAGRLGTGELFFGEGSRLTVL.

The CDR3 DNA reads TGTGCCAGCAGCCAAGACCTAATTACAAGCAAGTTCGTCAATGAGCAGTTCTTC. Its protein is CASSQDLITSKFVNEQFF. The V call is TRBV14, the J call TRBJ2-1; D ambiguous. V was pared by 0 bases and J by 6 bases, with 21 bases between. The CDR3 is 18 residues long. Per germline, CDR1 SGHDN and CDR2 FVKESK.

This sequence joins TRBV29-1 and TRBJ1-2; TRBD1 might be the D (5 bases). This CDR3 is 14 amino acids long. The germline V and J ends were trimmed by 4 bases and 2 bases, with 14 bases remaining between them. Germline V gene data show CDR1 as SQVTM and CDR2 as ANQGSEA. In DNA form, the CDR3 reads TGCAGCGTTGGGGGCAACAGCCCAAACTATGGCTACACCTTC. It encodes CSVGGNSPNYGYTF.

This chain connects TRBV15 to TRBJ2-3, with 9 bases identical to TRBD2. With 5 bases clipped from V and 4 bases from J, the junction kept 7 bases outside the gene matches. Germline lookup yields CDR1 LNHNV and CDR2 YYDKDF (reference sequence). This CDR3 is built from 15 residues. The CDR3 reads CATSGSGRFADTQYF. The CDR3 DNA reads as TGTGCCACCAGCGGTAGCGGGAGATTCGCAGATACGCAGTATTTT.

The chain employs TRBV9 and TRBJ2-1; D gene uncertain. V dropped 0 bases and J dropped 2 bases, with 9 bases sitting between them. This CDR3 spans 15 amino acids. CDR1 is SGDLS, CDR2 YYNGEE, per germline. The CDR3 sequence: CASSVVDGPYNEQFF. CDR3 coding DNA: TGTGCCAGCAGCGTAGTAGACGGACCCTACAATGAGCAGTTCTTC.

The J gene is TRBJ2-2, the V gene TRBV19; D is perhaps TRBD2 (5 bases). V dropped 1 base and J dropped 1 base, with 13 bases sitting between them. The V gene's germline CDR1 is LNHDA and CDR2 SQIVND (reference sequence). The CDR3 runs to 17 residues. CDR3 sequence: CASSIVRLAVNTGELFF. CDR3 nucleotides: TGTGCCAGTAGTATAGTGCGCCTAGCTGTGAACACCGGGGAGCTGTTTTTT. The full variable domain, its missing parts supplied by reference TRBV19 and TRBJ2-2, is DGGITQSPKYLFRKEGQNVTLSCEQNLNHDAMYWYRQDPGQGLRLIYYSQIVNDFQKGDIAEGYSVSREKKESFPLTVTSAQKNPTAFYLCASSIVRLAVNTGELFFGEGSRLTVL.

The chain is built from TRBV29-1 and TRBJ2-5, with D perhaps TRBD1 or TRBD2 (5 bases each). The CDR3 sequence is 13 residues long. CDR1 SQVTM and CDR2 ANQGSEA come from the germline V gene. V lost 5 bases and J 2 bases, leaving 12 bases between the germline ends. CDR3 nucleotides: TGCAGCGTTTGGGACGGCCGACAAGAGACCCAGTACTTC. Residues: CSVWDGRQETQYF.

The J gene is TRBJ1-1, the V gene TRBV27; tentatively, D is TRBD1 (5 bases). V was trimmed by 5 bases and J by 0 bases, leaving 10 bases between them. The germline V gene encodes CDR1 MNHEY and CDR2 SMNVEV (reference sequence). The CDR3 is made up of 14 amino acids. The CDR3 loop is CASSPGTVNTEAFF. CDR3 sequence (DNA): TGTGCCAGCAGTCCAGGGACGGTGAACACTGAAGCTTTCTTT.

CDR3 DNA sequence: TGTGCCAGCAGCAGGAGACAAGAGACCCAGTACTTC. This gives the protein CASSRRQETQYF. The chain carries TRBV5-6 and TRBJ2-5, with D hard to call. CDR1 and CDR2 (germline): SGHDT, YYEEEE. V gave up 4 bases and J gave up 2 bases, with 6 bases separating them. The CDR3 runs to 12 residues.

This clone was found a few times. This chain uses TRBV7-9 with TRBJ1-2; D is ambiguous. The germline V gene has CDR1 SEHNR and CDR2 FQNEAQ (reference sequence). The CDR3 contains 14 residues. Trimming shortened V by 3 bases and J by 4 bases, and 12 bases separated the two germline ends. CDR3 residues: CASSLEAAGYGYTF. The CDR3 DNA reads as TGTGCCAGCAGCTTGGAGGCGGCGGGCTATGGCTACACCTTC.

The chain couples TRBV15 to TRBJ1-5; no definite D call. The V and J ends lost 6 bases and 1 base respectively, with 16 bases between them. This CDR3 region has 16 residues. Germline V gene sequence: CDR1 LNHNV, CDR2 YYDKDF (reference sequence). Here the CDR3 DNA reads TGTGCCACCAGTCTTCACAATGGTAGCAGCAATCAGCCCCAGCATTTT. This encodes CATSLHNGSSNQPQHF.